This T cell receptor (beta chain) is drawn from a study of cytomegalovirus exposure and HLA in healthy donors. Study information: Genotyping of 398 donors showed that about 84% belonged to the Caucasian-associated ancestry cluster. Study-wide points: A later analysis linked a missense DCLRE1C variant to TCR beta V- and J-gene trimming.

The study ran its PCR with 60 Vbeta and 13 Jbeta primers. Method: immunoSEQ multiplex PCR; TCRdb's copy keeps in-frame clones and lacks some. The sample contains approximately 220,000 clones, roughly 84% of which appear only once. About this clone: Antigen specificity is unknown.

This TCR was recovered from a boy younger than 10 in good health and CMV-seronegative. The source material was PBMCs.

CDR3 residues: CASSLGQNYGYTF. The CDR3 coding sequence is TGTGCCAGCAGCTTAGGACAGAACTATGGCTACACCTTC. The genes are TRBV7-2 and TRBJ1-2; D might be TRBD1 (5 bases). With 1 base removed from V and 2 bases from J, the gap between germline ends came to 5 bases. CDR1 is SGHTA and CDR2 is FQGNSA in the germline V gene. This CDR3 region has 13 residues. Full variable domain (outside the CDR3, taken from reference TRBV7-2 and TRBJ1-2): GAGVSQSPSNKVTEKGKDVELRCDPISGHTALYWYRQSLGQGLEFLIYFQGNSAPDKSGLPSDRFSAERTGGSVSTLTIQRTQQEDSAVYLCASSLGQNYGYTFGSGTRLTVV.